This T cell receptor (beta chain) came from a study of early T cells in non-severe SARS-CoV-2 infection. Via MiXCR, TCRdb re-called the 5' RACE reads, giving one row per CDR3 protein. The profile shows some 76,000 distinct CDR3 sequences, about a sixth of them singletons. CDR3 length: 15 residues. CDR1 and CDR2 from the germline V gene are SGHAT and FQNNGV. Losses at the gene ends were 6 bases for V and 0 bases for J; bases not matched to a gene: 4. A few counts support this clonotype. This clonotype was obtained from an adult who was a healthcare worker with PCR-confirmed SARS-CoV-2 infection or an uninfected control (not recorded which). Source material: whole blood. The V gene is TRBV11-2, the J gene TRBJ2-2; 7 bases are a match to TRBD1. This CDR3 reads CASRQGQSNTGELFF. The CDR3 DNA reads TGTGCCAGCAGGCAGGGACAGTCGAACACCGGGGAGCTGTTTTTT.